This T cell receptor (beta chain) was observed in a study of control samples from healthy donors and cancer patients. The CDR3 runs 13 residues. Trimming shortened V by 4 bases and J by 4 bases, and 10 bases separated the two germline ends. Germline-derived CDR1 and CDR2 are LNHDA and SQIVND (reference sequence). Generated by immunoSEQ multiplex PCR, the TCRdb table keeps only in-frame clones and is missing some. The data contain 130,000 to 150,000 clones, about 85% of them singletons. Input material: blood. The V call is TRBV19, the J call TRBJ1-1; D gene uncertain. This sequence was found in a woman aged 25 to 39 in good health. The CDR3 region is CASSTGQTTEAFF. The CDR3 bases are TGTGCCAGTAGTACCGGGCAGACCACTGAAGCTTTCTTT.